What follows are 5 T cell receptor beta chains derived from one specimen sequenced in a study of T cells in Graves' hyperthyroidism and ophthalmopathy. TCR beta CDR3 region amplification was performed from RNA transcripts. HTBI primers drove first-round RT-PCR of the TCR CDR3. TCRdb called the multiplex PCR reads again in MiXCR, with one record for every CDR3 protein. The sample yields 500,000 or so distinct CDR3 sequences, about 15% seen once. Sequencing used blood. The receptor source for this set is a woman in her twenties or thirties with Graves' ophthalmopathy.

The sample holds many counts of this clonotype. Written as DNA, the CDR3 is TGCAGTGCTCTGGGGCACCTGCGGGACTGGGACTCCTACGAGCAGTACTTC. It encodes CSALGHLRDWDSYEQYF. The chain employs TRBV20-1 and TRBJ2-7; tentatively, D is TRBD2 (6 bases). The V gene lost 5 bases and the J gene lost 0 bases, with 23 bases spanning the gap. Germline V gene data show CDR1 as DFQATT and CDR2 as SNEGSKA (reference sequence). CDR3 length: 17 residues.

J is TRBJ2-3 and V is TRBV3-1; a possible D gene is TRBD1 (6 bases). V lost 0 bases to trimming and J lost 2 bases, with 15 bases between them. CDR3 length: 17 residues. Germline values: CDR1 LGHDT, CDR2 YNNKEL (reference sequence). Here the CDR3 DNA reads TGTGCCAGCAGCCAAGATCCAGGGGCGTCCTACACAGATACGCAGTATTTT. Protein product: CASSQDPGASYTDTQYF.

In this sample, this clonotype turned up many times. CDR3 amino acids: CASKSGLAPYNEQFF. For the CDR3, the DNA is TGTGCCAGCAAGTCGGGACTAGCGCCCTACAATGAGCAGTTCTTC. The gene calls are TRBV2 and TRBJ2-1, with 10 bases fitting TRBD2. V was clipped by 7 bases and J by 2 bases; unmatched bases: 5. In germline, CDR1 is SNHLY, CDR2 FYNNEI. CDR3 size: 15 residues.

With regard to this clonotype: Possible read error: a much larger clone is one base away. V usage is TRBV28 and J usage is TRBJ2-1; 7 positions agree with TRBD1. The CDR3 spans 16 residues. Germline V gene data show CDR1 as MDHEN and CDR2 as SYDVKM. DNA for the CDR3: TGTGCCAGCAGTCTCCACGGGACAGATTCCTACGATGAGCAGTTCTTC. It yields the protein CASSLHGTDSYDEQFF.

The J gene is TRBJ2-5, the V gene TRBV7-3, with 8 bases that match TRBD2. Trimming at V came to 5 bases and at J to 4 bases, leaving 3 bases not matched to a gene. This CDR3 is 13 amino acids long. Germline assignment: CDR1 SGHTA and CDR2 FQGTGA. The CDR3 loop is CASSVSGTETQYF. The CDR3 nucleotides read TGTGCCAGCAGCGTTAGCGGGACAGAGACCCAGTACTTC.